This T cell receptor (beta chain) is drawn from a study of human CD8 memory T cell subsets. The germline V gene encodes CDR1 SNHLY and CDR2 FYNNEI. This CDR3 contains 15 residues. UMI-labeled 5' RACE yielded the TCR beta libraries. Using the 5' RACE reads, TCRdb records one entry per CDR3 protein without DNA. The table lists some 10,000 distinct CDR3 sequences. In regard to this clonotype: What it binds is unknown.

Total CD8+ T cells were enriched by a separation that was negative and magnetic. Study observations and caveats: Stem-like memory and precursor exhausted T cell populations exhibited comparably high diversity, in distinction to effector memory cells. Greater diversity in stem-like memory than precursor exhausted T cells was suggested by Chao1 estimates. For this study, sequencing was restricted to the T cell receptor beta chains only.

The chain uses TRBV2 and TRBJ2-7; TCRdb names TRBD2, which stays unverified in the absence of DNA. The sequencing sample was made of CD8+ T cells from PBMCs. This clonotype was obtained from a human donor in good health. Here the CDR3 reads CASSYSGASSYEQYF.